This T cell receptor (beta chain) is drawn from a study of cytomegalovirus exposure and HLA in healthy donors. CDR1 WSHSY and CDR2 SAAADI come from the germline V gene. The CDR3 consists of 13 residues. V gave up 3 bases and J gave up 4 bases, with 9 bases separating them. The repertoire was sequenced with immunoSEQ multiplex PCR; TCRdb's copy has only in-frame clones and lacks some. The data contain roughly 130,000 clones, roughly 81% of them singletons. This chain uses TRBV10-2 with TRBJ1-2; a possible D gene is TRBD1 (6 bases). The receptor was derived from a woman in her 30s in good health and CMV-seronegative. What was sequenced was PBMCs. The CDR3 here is CASSDRGGYGYTF. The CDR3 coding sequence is TGCGCCAGCAGTGACAGGGGTGGCTATGGCTACACCTTC.